These 24 T cell receptor beta chains originate from one sample sequenced in a study of patients and donors after allogeneic stem cell transplantation. TCRdb reanalysed the RT-PCR reads using MiXCR and keeps one entry per CDR3 protein. This sample has hundreds of thousands of distinct CDR3 sequences, with 16% found just once. The sequenced sample was blood, either unsorted or a sorted T cell fraction (not recorded which). Receptors were obtained from a human donor who was either an allogeneic HSCT recipient or a stem cell or donor lymphocyte infusion donor (not recorded which). It is not recorded whose cells these are; they may come from a transplant donor.

The genes are TRBV20-1 and TRBJ1-5; D not resolved. Trimming removed 5 bases from V and 3 bases from J, with 17 bases in between. The V gene's germline CDR1 is DFQATT and CDR2 SNEGSKA (reference sequence). The CDR3 sequence is 15 residues long. CDR3: CSARNRELPNQPQHF. The CDR3 coding sequence is TGCAGTGCTCGGAACAGAGAATTGCCCAATCAGCCCCAGCATTTT.

There are a few counts of this clonotype. J is TRBJ2-7 and V is TRBV12-3 or TRBV12-4, with D unresolved. This CDR3 contains 13 residues. The ends were cut back, 2 bases at V and 2 bases at J, with 7 bases in the middle. CDR3 sequence: CASSLLWAYEQYF. The CDR3 nucleotides read TGTGCCAGCAGTTTACTCTGGGCCTACGAGCAGTACTTC.

The chain employs TRBV7-2 and TRBJ2-4, with 8 bases fitting TRBD1. The V gene's germline CDR1 is SGHTA and CDR2 FQGNSA. After removal of 6 bases from V and 4 bases from J, the junction contained 8 bases not matched to a gene. CDR3 size: 15 residues. CDR3 coding DNA: TGTGCCAGCAGTCGTGGGGGACAGGAGAAAAACATTCAGTACTTC. Translation: CASSRGGQEKNIQYF.

This clonotype was detected many times. The chain links TRBV25-1 to TRBJ2-7, with D hard to call. V lost 0 bases and J lost 5, with 8 bases in between. There are 13 residues in the CDR3. The germline V gene has CDR1 MGHDK and CDR2 SYGVNS. CDR3 loop: CASSEYLRDEQYF. CDR3 coding DNA: TGTGCCAGCAGTGAATATTTACGGGACGAGCAGTACTTC.

V is TRBV4-1 and J is TRBJ1-4; D possibly corresponds to TRBD1 (5 bases). The germline gives CDR1 MGHRA, CDR2 YSYEKL. The V end lost 2 bases, the J end lost 5 bases, and 12 bases lay between the germline ends. The CDR3 is 15 residues long. CDR3 in amino acids: CASSQPGRENEKLFF. The CDR3 DNA is TGCGCCAGCAGCCAACCGGGACGGGAGAATGAAAAACTGTTTTTT.

This clonotype occurred many times. The rearrangement uses TRBV5-6 and TRBJ2-2, with TRBD2 matching 12 bases. Looked up from germline, CDR1 is SGHDT and CDR2 is YYEEEE. This CDR3 has 17 amino acids. V was pared by 2 bases and J by 5 bases, with 7 bases of the junction left unmatched. CDR3 DNA sequence: TGTGCCAGCAGCTTTGAGACTAGCGGGAGAATTACCGGGGAGCTGTTTTTT. This codes for CASSFETSGRITGELFF.

CDR3 nucleotides: TGTGCCACCAGTGATTTGATAGGACCCCAGTACTTC. It translates to CATSDLIGPQYF. The V and J genes are TRBV24-1 and TRBJ2-5; no clear D. V was shortened by 0 bases and J by 9 bases, with 7 bases between the two germline ends. Germline CDR1 reads KGHDR; CDR2 reads SFDVKD. The CDR3 sequence is 12 residues long.

This clonotype was observed a few times. The chain uses TRBV12-3 or TRBV12-4 and TRBJ2-3; 9 bases match TRBD2. This CDR3 has 14 residues. After removal of 10 bases from V and 3 bases from J, the junction contained 8 bases not matched to a gene. Written as DNA, the CDR3 is TGTGCCACCTCGGGGAGCGGGAGGACAGATACGCAGTATTTT. Translation: CATSGSGRTDTQYF.

The J gene is TRBJ1-5, the V gene TRBV28; D is uncertain. There are 15 residues in the CDR3. V was pared by 4 bases and J by 5 bases, with 15 bases between. Germline V gene lookup returns CDR1 MDHEN and CDR2 SYDVKM. CDR3 sequence: CASSSANLDHQPQHF. DNA of the CDR3: TGTGCCAGCAGTTCGGCAAACCTCGACCATCAGCCCCAGCATTTT.

This chain uses TRBV21-1 with TRBJ1-1; the D call in the table, TRBD1, was not verified against the DNA. TRBV21-1 is a recognized pseudogene. The CDR3 length is 14 residues. The CDR3 DNA sequence: TGTGCCAGCAGCAAGTTTCAGGGAAGAACTGAAGCTTTCTTT. It encodes CASSKFQGRTEAFF.

The chain links TRBV5-6 to TRBJ1-1; tentative D call: TRBD1 (5 bases). Trimming stripped 5 bases from V and 0 bases from J, with 11 bases between. CDR3 length equals 14 residues. Germline CDR1 reads SGHDT; CDR2 reads YYEEEE. CDR3 sequence reads: CASRPGPVNTEAFF. Here the CDR3 DNA reads TGTGCCAGCAGGCCGGGGCCGGTGAACACTGAAGCTTTCTTT.

The V gene is TRBV6-1, the J gene TRBJ1-5; possible D gene TRBD1, 6 bases. CDR3 size: 13 residues. Trimming removed 10 bases from V and 7 bases from J, with 17 bases in between. Germline CDR1 is MNHNS and CDR2 is SASEGT. The CDR3 region has the DNA TGTGCCATCTACGAGGGGGGGGCGCAGCCCCAGCATTTT. It translates to CAIYEGGAQPQHF.

This clonotype was detected a few times. This chain uses TRBV11-3 with TRBJ2-5, with D possibly matching TRBD1 (5 bases). This CDR3 has 16 residues. V dropped 3 bases and J dropped 5 bases, with 19 bases sitting between them. From germline, CDR1 is SGHNT and CDR2 YENEEA. In nucleotides, the CDR3 is TGTGCCAGCAGCTTGGGCCGGAGACAAGGGGTGGAGACCCAGTACTTC. Protein: CASSLGRRQGVETQYF.

This rearrangement joins TRBV20-1 to TRBJ2-5, with a weak D call TRBD1 (7 bases). This CDR3 is built from 13 residues. V was trimmed by 5 bases and J by 7 bases, leaving 17 bases between them. Per germline, CDR1 DFQATT and CDR2 SNEGSKA (reference sequence). DNA of the CDR3: TGCAGTGCTGCGGGACAGACGACCGGGACCCAGTACTTC. Translated, it gives CSAAGQTTGTQYF.

This clonotype appeared a few times. This chain uses TRBV10-3 with TRBJ2-7, with D possibly being TRBD1 (6 bases). Between the trimmed V and J ends, which lost 2 bases and 5 bases, there was a span of 13 bases. CDR1 and CDR2 from the germline V gene are ENHRY and SYGVKD. The CDR3 sequence is 14 residues long. CDR3 residues: CAISEVRGTNEQYF. CDR3 DNA: TGTGCCATCAGTGAGGTCAGGGGAACAAACGAGCAGTACTTC.

This clonotype was seen many times. CDR3 in DNA: TGCGCCAGCAGCTTGTACGTTGGAGGGGTTAATGAGCAGTTCTTC. Amino acid sequence: CASSLYVGGVNEQFF. The chain employs TRBV5-1 and TRBJ2-1; TRBD2 is a possible D gene (6 bases). The germline V and J ends were trimmed by 1 base and 7 bases, with 15 bases remaining between them. This CDR3 spans 15 amino acids. In germline, CDR1 is SGHRS, CDR2 YFSETQ.

The rearrangement links TRBV10-3 to TRBJ2-3; D not certain. The germline V gene has CDR1 ENHRY and CDR2 SYGVKD. With 1 base removed from V and 5 bases from J, the gap between germline ends came to 4 bases. This CDR3 has 12 residues. CDR3 region: CAISELEDTQYF. CDR3 sequence (DNA): TGTGCCATCAGTGAGTTGGAAGATACGCAGTATTTT.

The J gene is TRBJ2-2, the V gene TRBV2; no firm D call. CDR1 and CDR2 from the germline V gene are SNHLY and FYNNEI. Trimming removed 7 bases at V and 2 bases at J, with 8 bases between. The CDR3 extends over 13 amino acids. The CDR3 loop is CASTMENTGELFF. In DNA, the CDR3 is TGTGCCAGCACGATGGAAAACACCGGGGAGCTGTTTTTT.

This clonotype has more than one count but fewer than ten. The genes are TRBV3-1 and TRBJ2-3; 14 nucleotides line up with TRBD2. This CDR3 has 16 amino acids. V lost 1 base to trimming and J lost 8 bases; unmatched junction nucleotides: 5. In germline, CDR1 is LGHDT, CDR2 YNNKEL (reference sequence). The CDR3 nucleotides read TGTGCCAGCAGCCAAGGACTAGCGGGAGGGTCAGGTACGCAGTATTTT. It codes for CASSQGLAGGSGTQYF.

The chain is built from TRBV6-1 and TRBJ2-4, with TRBD1 identical over 10 bases. V lost 5 bases, J lost 6 bases, and 4 bases stayed unmatched. The CDR3 is made up of 14 amino acids. Germline values: CDR1 MNHNS, CDR2 SASEGT. CDR3 DNA sequence: TGTGCCAGCAGTACAGGACAGGGGGGAAACATTCAGTACTTC. It codes for CASSTGQGGNIQYF.

This chain connects TRBV7-8 to TRBJ1-2; a weak D match, TRBD1 (6 bases). The V end was cut by 4 bases, the J end by 8 bases, with 17 bases between. The CDR3 has 14 amino acids. The germline gives CDR1 SGHVS, CDR2 FQNEAQ. CDR3 DNA: TGTGCCAGCAGCTATGACCGGACAGCCCGAGGCTACACCTTC. This sequence encodes CASSYDRTARGYTF.

This clonotype was seen only a few times. J is TRBJ1-2 and V is TRBV4-3; 7 positions agree with TRBD1. With V trimmed by 3 bases and J by 1 base, 8 bases remained unmatched. The V gene's germline CDR1 is LGHNA and CDR2 YSLEER. The CDR3 consists of 16 residues. The CDR3 region is CASSQGSTGSNYGYTF. DNA of the CDR3: TGCGCCAGCAGCCAGGGCTCGACAGGGAGTAACTATGGCTACACCTTC.

The V and J genes are TRBV4-1 and TRBJ2-2; tentative D call: TRBD1 (5 bases). The CDR3 spans 16 residues. Trimming shortened V by 4 bases and J by 1 base, and 13 bases separated the two germline ends. Germline V gives CDR1 MGHRA, CDR2 YSYEKL. The CDR3 sequence: CASSRLPGQNTGELFF. Written as DNA, the CDR3 is TGCGCCAGCAGCCGCCTCCCCGGACAGAACACCGGGGAGCTGTTTTTT.

This clonotype was observed a handful of times. The chain's CDR3 is CSARGGASYGYTF. The CDR3 DNA sequence: TGCAGTGCTAGAGGAGGGGCCAGCTATGGCTACACCTTC. The chain carries TRBV20-1 and TRBJ1-2, with D possibly being TRBD1 (5 bases). The CDR3 is 13 residues long. The germline CDR1 and CDR2 sequences are DFQATT and SNEGSKA (reference sequence). Trimming shortened V by 1 base and J by 4 bases, and 10 bases separated the two germline ends.